Below are 8 T cell receptor beta chains sequenced from a single sample in a study of graft-versus-host responses after intestinal transplantation. Sequencing used immunoSEQ multiplex PCR; TCRdb keeps in-frame clones, though not all of them. The sample has some 90,000 clones; over 80% are singletons. For these TCRs, the target antigens are not known. Sequencing used unstimulated CD8+ T cells sorted from spleen or lymph node cells, obtained before intestinal transplant. The source is a human donor who received an intestinal transplant.

The J gene is TRBJ2-1, the V gene TRBV13; D unresolved. This CDR3 has 13 residues. CDR1 and CDR2 from the germline V gene are PRHDT and FYEKMQ (reference sequence). With 3 bases removed from V and 5 bases from J, the gap between germline ends came to 8 bases. The CDR3 spells CASSLDLHNEQFF. The CDR3 DNA reads as TGTGCCAGCAGCTTGGACCTACACAATGAGCAGTTCTTC.

The chain has TRBV13 and TRBJ2-3, with TRBD2 matching over 8 bases. V gave up 1 base and J gave up 1 base; unmatched junction bases: 4. The CDR3 has 16 amino acids. Germline V gene lookup returns CDR1 PRHDT and CDR2 FYEKMQ (reference sequence). As DNA, the CDR3 is TGTGCCAGCAGCTTAGACGGGGGGGTTCGCACAGATACGCAGTATTTT. It specifies CASSLDGGVRTDTQYF. The whole variable domain, remainder taken from reference TRBV13 and TRBJ2-3, is AAGVIQSPRHLIKEKRETATLKCYPIPRHDTVYWYQQGPGQDPQFLISFYEKMQSDKGSIPDRFSAQQFSDYHSELNMSSLELGDSALYFCASSLDGGVRTDTQYFGPGTRLTVL.

V is TRBV9 and J is TRBJ2-3; 8 bases are shared with TRBD1. Losses at the gene ends were 0 bases for V and 1 base for J; bases not matched to a gene: 10. This CDR3 comprises 18 residues. Germline CDR1 and CDR2: SGDLS and YYNGEE. In DNA, the CDR3 is TGTGCCAGCAGCGTAGCAGATGGGACAGGACCCCGCACAGATACGCAGTATTTT. Translation: CASSVADGTGPRTDTQYF.

The chain combines TRBV7-3 with TRBJ2-1; the match to TRBD2 covers 9 bases. Germline V CDR1 and CDR2: SGHTA, FQGTGA. This CDR3 has 14 amino acids. V was pared by 4 bases and J by 5 bases, with 3 bases of the junction left unmatched. The CDR3 reads CASSSSGDNNEQFF. The DNA of the CDR3 is TGTGCCAGCAGCTCTAGCGGGGATAACAATGAGCAGTTCTTC.

The rearrangement joins TRBV2 to TRBJ1-1; 8 nucleotides line up with TRBD1. Germline CDR1 and CDR2: SNHLY and FYNNEI. V was clipped by 6 bases and J by 4 bases; unmatched bases: 7. CDR3 length: 14 residues. The CDR3 spells CASRSGQGGTEAFF. The CDR3 region has the DNA TGTGCCAGCAGATCCGGACAGGGCGGCACTGAAGCTTTCTTT. Filled out from reference TRBV2 and TRBJ1-1, the complete variable domain reads EPEVTQTPSHQVTQMGQEVILRCVPISNHLYFYWYRQILGQKVEFLVSFYNNEISEKSEIFDDQFSVERPDGSNFTLKIRSTKLEDSAMYFCASRSGQGGTEAFFGQGTRLTVV.

The chain couples TRBV27 to TRBJ2-7; possible D gene TRBD2, 6 bases. The V end was cut by 4 bases, the J end by 2 bases, with 15 bases between. The length of the CDR3 is 15 residues. Germline V gene lookup returns CDR1 MNHEY and CDR2 SMNVEV (reference sequence). The CDR3, as DNA: TGTGCCAGCAGTTCCGGGAGTCGCACTGCCTACGAGCAGTACTTC. It translates to CASSSGSRTAYEQYF.

This clone was counted a few times. The J gene is TRBJ2-7, the V gene TRBV5-6; TRBD2 matches 7 bases. Unmatched junction bases numbered 5, after V lost 0 bases and J lost 2 bases. The CDR3 runs to 15 residues. Looked up from germline, CDR1 is SGHDT and CDR2 is YYEEEE. In nucleotides, the CDR3 is TGTGCCAGCAGCTTGGGGCTAGCGGTAACCTACGAGCAGTACTTC. Protein product: CASSLGLAVTYEQYF.

V gene TRBV21-1 combines with J gene TRBJ1-5; TRBD1, the table's D call, was not compared with the DNA. TRBV21-1 is deemed a pseudogene. This CDR3 region has 12 residues. CDR3 sequence reads: CASSTRAQPQHF. The CDR3 DNA reads as TGTGCCAGCAGCACCAGGGCGCAGCCCCAGCATTTT.